Reported below is one T cell receptor beta chain. What it binds is not known. This sample was included in a study of T cells after yellow fever vaccination. Turning to the study itself: The SMART-Seq v4 Ultra Low Input method served to prepare the low-cell-number fractions.

The CDR3 covers 18 residues. J was trimmed by 0 bases and V by 2 bases; bases with no gene match: 3. Germline assignment: CDR1 SGHDN and CDR2 FVKESK. Findings and limits, study-wide: Subsequent to the booster, the majority of primary-vaccination clones reappeared (about 97% CD4, roughly 90% CD8). Clonotypes shared by both compartments, CD4 and CD8, made up a small share.

The TCR cDNA carried a universal primer site and UMIs from 5'RACE template switching. TCRdb fed the 5' RACE reads into MiXCR, producing one record per CDR3 protein. The repertoire consists of a few hundred thousand distinct CDR3 sequences, with roughly 17% occurring once and the leading ten covering roughly 17%. This clonotype originated in a man in his late teens or twenties who received the YFV17D yellow fever vaccine. The specimen comprised PBMCs, sampled 5 days after the first yellow fever vaccination. The chain combines TRBV14 with TRBJ2-6; 11 bases fit TRBD2. CDR3 in amino acids: CASSQLAGGSSGANVLTF. DNA for the CDR3: TGTGCCAGCAGCCAACTAGCGGGGGGCTCCTCTGGGGCCAACGTCCTGACTTTC.